This T cell receptor beta chain appears in the sequencing data of a study of cytomegalovirus exposure and HLA in healthy donors. Whole-study results and caveats: Subsequent analysis found a tendency for first-cohort TCR clusters to co-occur within the 90 to 150 validation repertoires.

Generated by immunoSEQ multiplex PCR, the TCRdb table keeps only in-frame clones and is missing some. The data contain roughly 180,000 clones, approximately 86% of them singletons. This clone was recorded only once. Its cognate antigen is unknown. This CDR3 has 12 amino acids. CDR1 and CDR2 from the germline V gene are SGHAT and FQNNGV. Trimming stripped 5 bases from V and 2 bases from J, with 7 bases between. This receptor was identified in a man aged 25 to 40 in good health and CMV-seropositive. The chain combines TRBV11-2 with TRBJ2-7; unclear D gene. Material: PBMCs. In nucleotides, the CDR3 is TGTGCCAGCAGCCCACTACCCTACGAGCAGTACTTC. Residues: CASSPLPYEQYF.